The sequence of this T cell receptor beta chain was determined in a study of early T cells in non-severe SARS-CoV-2 infection. Unique molecular identifiers tagged individual cDNA molecules. TCRdb recomputed calls from the 5' RACE reads with MiXCR, one row per CDR3 protein. Here the sample spans some 80,000 distinct CDR3 sequences, over 9.5% being singletons. Sequenced here: whole blood, sampled at baseline. This receptor was identified in an adult who was a healthcare worker with PCR-confirmed SARS-CoV-2 infection or an uninfected control (not recorded which).

This CDR3 is CASTIGRTGSTYGYTF. CDR3 in DNA: TGTGCCAGTACCATAGGGCGCACAGGGTCCACCTATGGCTACACCTTC. The rearrangement uses TRBV19 and TRBJ1-2, with D perhaps TRBD1 (6 bases). CDR1 and CDR2 (germline): LNHDA, SQIVND (reference sequence). The CDR3 length is 16 residues. V lost 7 bases and J 4 bases, leaving 22 bases between the germline ends.